Shown below are 12 T cell receptor beta chains from a single sample sequenced in a study of blood T cell repertoires in COVID-19. Assay used: immunoSEQ multiplex PCR; TCRdb lists only in-frame clones, some missing. The sample shows approximately 280,000 clones, roughly 86% of them seen only once. Sequenced material: PBMCs or T cells enriched from blood (not recorded which). These receptors originate from a woman younger than 30 who had recovered from COVID-19.

V usage is TRBV10-3 and J usage is TRBJ1-1; TRBD1 aligns across 7 bases. This CDR3 is 14 amino acids long. Germline values: CDR1 ENHRY, CDR2 SYGVKD. V shed 4 bases, J shed 0 bases, and the junction held 2 bases outside the gene matches. The CDR3 here is CAISGGQLNTEAFF. In nucleotides, the CDR3 is TGTGCCATCAGTGGGGGACAGCTGAACACTGAAGCTTTCTTT.

The J gene is TRBJ2-3, the V gene TRBV6-5; 8 positions agree with TRBD2. Unmatched junction bases numbered 11, after V lost 4 bases and J lost 8 bases. Looked up from germline, CDR1 is MNHEY and CDR2 is SVGAGI. This CDR3 has 15 amino acids. The CDR3 DNA sequence: TGTGCCAGCAGTTTTCAGCGGGAGCCGGAGGTTACGCAGTATTTT. Protein: CASSFQREPEVTQYF.

This chain links TRBV11-2 with TRBJ1-2; no clear D. The CDR3 is 15 amino acids. Trimming left V 3 bases short and J 4 bases short, with 15 bases between. From germline, CDR1 is SGHAT and CDR2 FQNNGV. The CDR3, as DNA: TGTGCCAGCAGCTTGGAGGTGCTTGGGGTCTATGGCTACACCTTC. This translates into CASSLEVLGVYGYTF. The whole variable domain, filled in from reference TRBV11-2 and TRBJ1-2, reads EAGVAQSPRYKIIEKRQSVAFWCNPISGHATLYWYQQILGQGPKLLIQFQNNGVVDDSQLPKDRFSAERLKGVDSTLKIQPAKLEDSAVYLCASSLEVLGVYGYTFGSGTRLTVV.

The rearrangement joins TRBV28 to TRBJ1-2; D remains ambiguous. Germline V lookup: CDR1 MDHEN, CDR2 SYDVKM. V lost 2 bases and J 0 bases, leaving 10 bases between the germline ends. The CDR3 sequence is 15 residues long. The DNA of the CDR3 is TGTGCCAGCAGTTTAAGCCCCCGCGCTAACTATGGCTACACCTTC. Protein: CASSLSPRANYGYTF.

This clone was detected only once. This chain connects TRBV7-9 to TRBJ2-1, with TRBD1 as a possible D gene (5 bases). The CDR3 is 12 residues long. Germline CDR1 reads SEHNR; CDR2 reads FQNEAQ (reference sequence). The ends were cut back, 5 bases at V and 10 bases at J, with 12 bases in the middle. CDR3 bases: TGTGCCAGCAGCCAAAGGTACAGGGAGCAGTTCTTC. This gives the protein CASSQRYREQFF.

The V call is TRBV7-9, the J call TRBJ2-7; D might be TRBD2 (6 bases). V dropped 2 bases and J dropped 7 bases, with 15 bases sitting between them. The CDR3 is 14 residues long. The germline gives CDR1 SEHNR, CDR2 FQNEAQ (reference sequence). The chain's CDR3 is CASSLSIIGREQYF. As DNA, the CDR3 is TGTGCCAGCAGCTTATCCATAATTGGGAGGGAGCAGTACTTC.

This clone was seen a few times. The V call is TRBV6-5, the J call TRBJ1-1; 7 bases map to TRBD1. Trimming cost V 8 bases and J 0 bases; bases outside gene matches: 6. Per the germline V gene, CDR1 is MNHEY and CDR2 is SVGAGI. This CDR3 is 14 amino acids long. Written as DNA, the CDR3 is TGTGCCAGCTTCACAGGGGAGATGAACACTGAAGCTTTCTTT. This sequence encodes CASFTGEMNTEAFF.

J is TRBJ1-4 and V is TRBV7-8; perhaps TRBD1 as D (6 bases). Germline-derived CDR1 and CDR2 are SGHVS and FQNEAQ. CDR3 length equals 16 residues. Trimming pared 5 bases from V and 7 bases from J, leaving 20 bases between. CDR3 sequence reads: CASSARSGAGGEKLFF. In nucleotides, the CDR3 is TGTGCCAGCAGCGCTCGCTCAGGGGCTGGAGGTGAAAAACTGTTTTTT. Combining the CDR3 with reference TRBV7-8 and TRBJ1-4 gives the whole variable domain GAGVSQSPRYKVAKRGQDVALRCDPISGHVSLFWYQQALGQGPEFLTYFQNEAQLDKSGLPSDRFFAERPEGSVSTLKIQRTQQEDSAVYLCASSARSGAGGEKLFFGSGTQLSVL.

The chain combines TRBV19 with TRBJ1-1; D call uncertain. Trimming removed 1 base from V and 6 bases from J, with 12 bases in between. Germline CDR1 and CDR2: LNHDA and SQIVND (reference sequence). The CDR3 is made up of 14 amino acids. This CDR3 reads CASSIVWGVAEAFF. The CDR3 region has the DNA TGTGCCAGTAGTATAGTTTGGGGAGTCGCTGAAGCTTTCTTT.

The CDR3 bases are TGTGCCAGCAGCCCCCTGGGGGGGGAGCGCGGCTACACCTTC. Translated, it gives CASSPLGGERGYTF. The V gene is TRBV7-6, the J gene TRBJ1-2, with D perhaps matching TRBD1 (5 bases). The CDR3 totals 14 residues. The V end lost 5 bases, the J end lost 8 bases, and 18 bases lay between the germline ends. From germline, CDR1 is SGHVS and CDR2 FNYEAQ.

The rearrangement joins TRBV3-1 (or the pseudogene TRBV3-2) to TRBJ2-5; D uncertain. The CDR3 covers 15 residues. The germline CDR1 and CDR2 sequences are LGHDT and YNNKEL (reference sequence). V lost 2 bases, J lost 2 bases, and 12 bases lay in between. CDR3 sequence reads: CASSQWSVAQETQYF. The CDR3 bases are TGTGCCAGCAGCCAATGGTCAGTAGCTCAAGAGACCCAGTACTTC.

The chain is built from TRBV28 and TRBJ1-4; D unresolved. Deletions cut 2 bases from V and 2 bases from J, with 12 bases between. CDR3 length: 16 amino acids. Germline V gene lookup returns CDR1 MDHEN and CDR2 SYDVKM. The CDR3, as DNA: TGTGCCAGCAGTTTAATGGGGAGAAGCACTAATGAAAAACTGTTTTTT. Amino acid sequence: CASSLMGRSTNEKLFF.